The 28 T cell receptor beta chains below all came from one sample that was sequenced in a study of T cell responses to AZD1222 COVID-19 vaccine. The protocol was immunoSEQ multiplex PCR, while the TCRdb copy is restricted to in-frame clones and leaves out a portion. The table records 98,000 or so clones, 89% of them present only once. The sample in question was peripheral blood, obtained on day 0 of MenACWY control vaccination. The receptors stem from an adult in good health.

The chain has TRBV5-4 and TRBJ2-5; perhaps TRBD2 as D (6 bases). The germline V gene has CDR1 SGHNT and CDR2 YYREEE (reference sequence). The length of the CDR3 is 15 residues. V gave up 0 bases and J gave up 2 bases, with 11 bases separating them. CDR3 sequence: CASSLELATQETQYF. The CDR3 nucleotides read TGTGCCAGCAGCTTGGAACTAGCTACTCAAGAGACCCAGTACTTC.

The chain has TRBV18 and TRBJ1-2, with D uncertain. V shed 0 bases and J shed 4 bases, with 9 bases lying between them. Germline-derived CDR1 and CDR2 are KGHSH and LQKENI. The CDR3 has 14 residues. The CDR3 sequence: CASSPPYAGYGYTF. CDR3 DNA: TGTGCCAGCTCACCACCCTACGCTGGCTATGGCTACACCTTC.

J is TRBJ1-3 and V is TRBV4-3; unclear D gene. Germline V lookup: CDR1 LGHNA, CDR2 YSLEER. The CDR3 is 16 amino acids. Deletions cut 0 bases from V and 0 bases from J, with 9 bases between. In DNA form, the CDR3 reads TGCGCCAGCAGCCAAGATTACGGACGCTCTGGAAACACCATATATTTT. This sequence encodes CASSQDYGRSGNTIYF.

This clone was seen more than once but under ten times. The identical CDR3 is also encoded by other nucleotide sequences in the sample. The chain carries TRBV6-5 and TRBJ2-7, with 9 bases fitting TRBD1. The V gene end was trimmed by 5 bases and the J gene end by 4 bases; junction bases not matched to a gene: 6. The germline gives CDR1 MNHEY, CDR2 SVGAGI. The CDR3 is 14 amino acids. The CDR3, as DNA: TGTGCCAGCAGTCCGGGGACAGGGAGGTACGAGCAGTACTTC. Protein sequence: CASSPGTGRYEQYF.

The chain uses TRBV10-2 and TRBJ2-7, with D perhaps TRBD2 (6 bases). Germline CDR1 is WSHSY and CDR2 is SAAADI. The CDR3 has 13 residues. V gave up 0 bases and J gave up 4 bases, with 7 bases separating them. The CDR3 loop reads CASSESGRYEQYF. The CDR3 DNA reads TGCGCCAGCAGTGAGTCTGGGAGGTACGAGCAGTACTTC.

CDR3 DNA: TGTGCCTGGAGTCCGATAGGTGTCGATGGCTACACCTTC. Translated: CAWSPIGVDGYTF. V gene TRBV30 combines with J gene TRBJ1-2; D is unresolved. The ends were cut back, 2 bases at V and 6 bases at J, with 13 bases in the middle. CDR3 length: 13 residues. Per germline, CDR1 GTSNPN and CDR2 SVGIG (reference sequence).

The chain is built from TRBV7-9 and TRBJ1-3; D gene ambiguous. CDR3 length: 15 residues. The ends were cut back, 1 base at V and 2 bases at J, with 9 bases in the middle. Germline V lookup: CDR1 SEHNR, CDR2 FQNEAQ (reference sequence). In nucleotides, the CDR3 is TGTGCCAGCAGCTTAGTCGGATTGGCTGGAAACACCATATATTTT. The encoded protein is CASSLVGLAGNTIYF. Full variable domain (missing parts from reference TRBV7-9 and TRBJ1-3): DTGVSQNPRHKITKRGQNVTFRCDPISEHNRLYWYRQTLGQGPEFLTYFQNEAQLEKSRLLSDRFSAERPKGSFSTLEIQRTEQGDSAMYLCASSLVGLAGNTIYFGEGSWLTVV.

The chain has TRBV7-3 and TRBJ1-2; D uncertain. This CDR3 comprises 13 residues. Germline assignment: CDR1 SGHTA and CDR2 FQGTGA. V dropped 2 bases and J dropped 6 bases, with 10 bases sitting between them. The CDR3 region has the DNA TGTGCCAGCAGCTTAGATAAAAAGGATGGCTACACCTTC. It yields the protein CASSLDKKDGYTF.

The V call is TRBV4-1, the J call TRBJ2-2, with D maybe TRBD1 (6 bases). V shed 1 base and J shed 2 bases, with 14 bases lying between them. This CDR3 region has 17 residues. Germline CDR1 reads MGHRA; CDR2 reads YSYEKL. The CDR3, as DNA: TGCGCCAGCAGCCAAGTTTGGACAGCGGACAACACCGGGGAGCTGTTTTTT. It is translated as CASSQVWTADNTGELFF.

A single count supports this clone. V usage is TRBV7-2 and J usage is TRBJ2-2, with a tentative D call TRBD1 (5 bases). The CDR3 totals 15 residues. The germline V gene has CDR1 SGHTA and CDR2 FQGNSA. Trimming left V 4 bases short and J 2 bases short, with 11 bases between. In nucleotides, the CDR3 is TGTGCCAGCAGCTCAGGGTCTACAAACACCGGGGAGCTGTTTTTT. It codes for CASSSGSTNTGELFF.

The chain links TRBV7-6 to TRBJ1-1; tentatively, D is TRBD1 (6 bases). CDR1 and CDR2 (germline): SGHVS, FNYEAQ. V lost 0 bases, J lost 5 bases, and 13 bases lay in between. The CDR3 consists of 15 residues. The CDR3 nucleotides read TGTGCCAGCAGCTTAGCTCAGGACAGTTCTACTGAAGCTTTCTTT. It is translated as CASSLAQDSSTEAFF.

This rearrangement joins TRBV28 to TRBJ2-7; D possibly corresponds to TRBD2 (5 bases). V was cut by 1 base and J by 2 bases, with 9 bases left in between. Per germline, CDR1 MDHEN and CDR2 SYDVKM. There are 14 residues in the CDR3. CDR3 region: CASSLSLGTYEQYF. CDR3 bases: TGTGCCAGCAGTTTATCACTAGGGACCTACGAGCAGTACTTC.

V gene TRBV3-1 (or the pseudogene TRBV3-2) combines with J gene TRBJ2-3; D not resolved. The CDR3 consists of 12 residues. Trimming took off 5 bases at V and 5 bases at J, with 8 bases between the two ends. From germline, CDR1 is LGHDT and CDR2 YNNKEL (reference sequence). DNA of the CDR3: TGTGCCAGCAGCACCTTGGGAGATACGCAGTATTTT. It specifies CASSTLGDTQYF.

This sequence joins TRBV12-5 and TRBJ2-3; D unresolved. The CDR3 contains 12 residues. Germline V lookup: CDR1 LGHNT, CDR2 FRNRAP. Deletions cut 6 bases from V and 5 bases from J, with 9 bases between. The CDR3: CASGNYQDTQYF. The CDR3 bases are TGTGCTAGTGGAAATTACCAAGATACGCAGTATTTT.

The chain couples TRBV19 to TRBJ2-7; 12 bases are a match to TRBD1. The J segment lost 4 bases and the V segment lost 4 bases, leaving 2 bases of the junction unmatched. Germline values: CDR1 LNHDA, CDR2 SQIVND (reference sequence). The CDR3 consists of 14 residues. As DNA, the CDR3 is TGTGCCAGTAGTACGGGACAGGGGGCATACGAGCAGTACTTC. It is translated as CASSTGQGAYEQYF.

This clone was picked up one time. The chain couples TRBV6-6 to TRBJ1-2, with a weak D call TRBD1 (6 bases). The CDR3 spans 14 residues. Germline CDR1 and CDR2: MNHNY and SVGAGI (reference sequence). V was shortened by 2 bases and J by 3 bases, with 10 bases between the two germline ends. The CDR3 protein is CASSYQKGDYGYTF. CDR3 sequence (DNA): TGTGCCAGCAGTTACCAAAAGGGGGACTATGGCTACACCTTC.

The chain carries TRBV19 and TRBJ1-2, with a possible D match to TRBD1 (5 bases). CDR1 and CDR2 from the germline V gene are LNHDA and SQIVND (reference sequence). This CDR3 comprises 14 residues. Trimming pared 5 bases from V and 4 bases from J, leaving 14 bases between. In DNA form, the CDR3 reads TGTGCCAGTAGTGACAGCCGGCCCGCCTATGGCTACACCTTC. Translated, it gives CASSDSRPAYGYTF.

The V gene is TRBV27, the J gene TRBJ1-5; D possibly corresponds to TRBD1 (5 bases). Trimming shortened V by 0 bases and J by 7 bases, and 13 bases separated the two germline ends. CDR3 length: 15 amino acids. The germline V gene has CDR1 MNHEY and CDR2 SMNVEV (reference sequence). The DNA for the CDR3 is TGTGCCAGCAGTTTATCGGGAGGGGAAAGGCAGCCCCAGCATTTT. Protein sequence: CASSLSGGERQPQHF.

The chain recombines TRBV2 with TRBJ2-1; D remains ambiguous. Trimming stripped 0 bases from V and 3 bases from J, with 6 bases between. This CDR3 comprises 14 residues. The V gene's germline CDR1 is SNHLY and CDR2 FYNNEI. The CDR3 protein is CASSEALGYNEQFF. CDR3 nucleotides: TGTGCCAGCAGTGAAGCGTTGGGCTACAATGAGCAGTTCTTC.

The rearrangement uses TRBV7-9 and TRBJ1-1, with 8 bases lining up with TRBD1. The CDR3 spans 14 residues. J gave up 5 bases and V 1 base, and 3 bases lay outside the gene matches. Germline V gene sequence: CDR1 SEHNR, CDR2 FQNEAQ (reference sequence). CDR3 DNA sequence: TGTGCCAGCAGCTTAGTGACAGGGGCGACTGAAGCTTTCTTT. It translates to CASSLVTGATEAFF.

The chain joins TRBV5-8 to TRBJ1-1, with 8 bases aligning to TRBD1. The CDR3 has 13 residues. The germline V gene has CDR1 SGHTS and CDR2 YDEGEE. The trim removed 2 bases at V and 6 bases at J, leaving 3 bases unmatched. The CDR3 DNA is TGTGCCAGCAGCTTAGACAGGGGATCTGAAGCTTTCTTT. It translates to CASSLDRGSEAFF.

V gene TRBV3-1 (or the pseudogene TRBV3-2) combines with J gene TRBJ2-3; 12 bases are shared with TRBD2. J was trimmed by 0 bases and V by 3 bases; bases with no gene match: 7. The germline gives CDR1 LGHDT, CDR2 YNNKEL (reference sequence). CDR3 length equals 18 residues. The CDR3 loop is CASSQLASGGESTDTQYF. DNA of the CDR3: TGTGCCAGCAGCCAGTTGGCTAGCGGGGGGGAAAGCACAGATACGCAGTATTTT.

V is TRBV5-6 and J is TRBJ2-1, with 8 positions matching TRBD1. The germline V gene has CDR1 SGHDT and CDR2 YYEEEE. This CDR3 contains 17 residues. With 4 bases clipped from V and 1 base from J, the junction kept 10 bases outside the gene matches. The CDR3: CASSVSGGPSSYNEQFF. CDR3 bases: TGTGCCAGCAGCGTCTCAGGGGGCCCCTCATCCTACAATGAGCAGTTCTTC.

The rearrangement joins TRBV5-1 to TRBJ2-7; D is possibly TRBD1 or TRBD2 (6 bases each). Trimming took off 4 bases at V and 6 bases at J, with 20 bases between the two ends. CDR3 length: 15 amino acids. Germline-derived CDR1 and CDR2 are SGHRS and YFSETQ. The CDR3 DNA reads TGCGCCAGCAGCCCCCCTTTCCGGGGGCTAGGCGAGCAGTACTTC. Translating it yields CASSPPFRGLGEQYF.

The rearrangement links TRBV2 to TRBJ1-3; 7 bases line up with TRBD1. Losses at the gene ends were 8 bases for V and 0 bases for J; bases not matched to a gene: 10. Per the germline V gene, CDR1 is SNHLY and CDR2 is FYNNEI. The CDR3 length is 16 residues. CDR3 sequence: CASGPTGLGSGNTIYF. The CDR3, as DNA: TGTGCCAGCGGGCCGACAGGGCTGGGCTCTGGAAACACCATATATTTT.

J is TRBJ1-6 and V is TRBV25-1, with D maybe TRBD1 (5 bases). Germline values: CDR1 MGHDK, CDR2 SYGVNS. V dropped 5 bases and J dropped 6 bases, with 17 bases sitting between them. This CDR3 is 16 amino acids long. CDR3 DNA: TGTGCCAGCAGTCCTGAATACCCGGGGGTTAATTCACCCCTCCACTTT. Residues: CASSPEYPGVNSPLHF.

The rearrangement joins TRBV6-2 or TRBV6-3 to TRBJ1-1; D possibly corresponds to TRBD1 (6 bases). CDR1 is MNHEY and CDR2 is SVGEGT in the germline V gene. Trimming removed 6 bases at V and 3 bases at J, with 29 bases between. This CDR3 is 19 amino acids long. CDR3 amino acids: CASSRAPVTGTREDTEAFF. The CDR3 nucleotides are TGTGCCAGCAGCCGCGCTCCCGTTACAGGGACGAGAGAGGACACTGAAGCTTTCTTT.

This chain links TRBV7-9 with TRBJ1-1; D not resolved. The CDR3 is 13 residues long. The V gene lost 0 bases and the J gene lost 14 bases, with 16 bases spanning the gap. The germline CDR1 and CDR2 sequences are SEHNR and FQNEAQ (reference sequence). The CDR3, as DNA: TGTGCCAGCAGCTTAGCTGAAACATACAAAGGCTTCTTT. This gives the protein CASSLAETYKGFF.